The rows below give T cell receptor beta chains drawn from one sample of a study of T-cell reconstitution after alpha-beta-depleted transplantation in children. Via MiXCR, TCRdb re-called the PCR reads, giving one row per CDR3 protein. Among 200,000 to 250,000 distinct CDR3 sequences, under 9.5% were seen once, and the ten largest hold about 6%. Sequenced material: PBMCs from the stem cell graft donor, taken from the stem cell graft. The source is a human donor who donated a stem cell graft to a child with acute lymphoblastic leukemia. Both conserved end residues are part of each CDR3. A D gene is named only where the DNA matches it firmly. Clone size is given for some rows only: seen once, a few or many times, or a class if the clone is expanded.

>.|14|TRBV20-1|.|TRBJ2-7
TGCAGTGCTAGAGGTATGACAGCGACCTACGAGCAGTACTTC
CSARGMTATYEQYF
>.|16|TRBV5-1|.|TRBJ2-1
TGCGCCAGCAGCTTGGAGGCAGGAAGGGCTGGCAATGAGCAGTTCTTC
CASSLEAGRAGNEQFF
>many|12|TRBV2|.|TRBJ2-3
TGTGCCAGCAGTGAGGCTTCAGATACGCAGTATTTT
CASSEASDTQYF
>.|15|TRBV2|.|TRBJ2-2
TGTGCCAGCAGTGACAACTTTCTGAACACCGGGGAGCTGTTTTTT
CASSDNFLNTGELFF
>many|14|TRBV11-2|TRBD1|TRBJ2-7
TGTGCCAGCAGCTTCCCGGGACAGGGCTACGAGCAGTACTTC
CASSFPGQGYEQYF
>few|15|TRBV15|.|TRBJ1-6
TGTGCCACCAGCAGAGATAGGGGGTCGAGCTCACCCCTCCACTTT
CATSRDRGSSSPLHF
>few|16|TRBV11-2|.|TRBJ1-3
TGTGCCAGCAGCTTAGTTCTGGGGAACCCTGGAAACACCATATATTTT
CASSLVLGNPGNTIYF
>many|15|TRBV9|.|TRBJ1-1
TGTGCCAGCAGCGTAGTGGGGGGGGCGAGCACTGAAGCTTTCTTT
CASSVVGGASTEAFF
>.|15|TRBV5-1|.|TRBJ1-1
TGCGCCAGCAGCTTCCCGGACACCCTGAACACTGAAGCTTTCTTT
CASSFPDTLNTEAFF
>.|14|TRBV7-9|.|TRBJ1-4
TGTGCCAGCAGCCGGACAGATTTAAATGAAAAACTGTTTTTT
CASSRTDLNEKLFF
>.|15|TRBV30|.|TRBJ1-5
TGTGCCGGGGGGCAGGCCAATGGAGGCAATCAGCCCCAGCATTTT
CAGGQANGGNQPQHF
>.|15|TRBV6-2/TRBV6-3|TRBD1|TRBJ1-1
TGTGCCAGCAAAGGAGGGGACAGGACGAACACTGAAGCTTTCTTT
CASKGGDRTNTEAFF
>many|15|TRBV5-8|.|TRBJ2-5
TGTGCCAGCAGCCGAACTAAAATCCTGTGGGAGACCCAGTACTTC
CASSRTKILWETQYF
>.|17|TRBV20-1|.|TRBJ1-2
TGCAGTGCTAGTTTGTTCGGTCGGGGATCTGACTCGGAAGGCTACACCTTC
CSASLFGRGSDSEGYTF
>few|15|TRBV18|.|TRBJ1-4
TGTGCCAGCTCACCCGCAGGGACTTCTAATGAAAAACTGTTTTTT
CASSPAGTSNEKLFF
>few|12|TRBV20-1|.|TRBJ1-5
TGCAGTGGCCAGAGGGGAGATCAGCCCCAGCATTTT
CSGQRGDQPQHF
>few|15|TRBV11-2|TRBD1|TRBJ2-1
TGTGCCAGCACCGCCGACAGGGGATTCTACAATGAGCAGTTCTTC
CASTADRGFYNEQFF
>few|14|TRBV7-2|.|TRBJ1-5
TGTGCCAGCAGCTTAGCGCAGTACAATCAGCCCCAGCATTTT
CASSLAQYNQPQHF
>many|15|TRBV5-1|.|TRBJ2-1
TGCGCCAGCAGCTCTGGGAGTAGCTCCTACAATGAGCAGTTCTTC
CASSSGSSSYNEQFF
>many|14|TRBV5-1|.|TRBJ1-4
TGCGCCAGCAGCTTGGGTGGGCCAGATGAAAAACTGTTTTTT
CASSLGGPDEKLFF
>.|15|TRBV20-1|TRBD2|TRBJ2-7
TGCAGTGCCCTCCGAGGGAGCGGGGGGGAAAACGAGCAGTACTTC
CSALRGSGGENEQYF
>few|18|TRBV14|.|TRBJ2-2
TGTGCCAGCAGCCAAGATTTACCTCATCATGAGGACACCGGGGAGCTGTTTTTT
CASSQDLPHHEDTGELFF
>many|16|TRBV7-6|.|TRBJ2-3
TGTGCCAGCAGCTTGGGTGGGTTTGGGACCATTAATACGCAGTATTTT
CASSLGGFGTINTQYF
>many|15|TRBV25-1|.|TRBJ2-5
TGTGCCAGCAGTGAGGAGCGGCAGCACCAAGAGACCCAGTACTTC
CASSEERQHQETQYF
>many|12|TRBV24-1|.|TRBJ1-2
TGTGCCACCAGTGATGGTTCCTATGGCTACACCTTC
CATSDGSYGYTF
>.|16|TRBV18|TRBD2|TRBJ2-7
TGTGCCAGCTCACCAGAGCGGGGCGAATTATACTACGAGCAGTACTTC
CASSPERGELYYEQYF
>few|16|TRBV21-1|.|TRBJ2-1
TGTGCCAGCAGCAAAGGGCGGGACAGACTCTACAATGAGCAGTTCTTC
CASSKGRDRLYNEQFF
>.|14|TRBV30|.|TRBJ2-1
TGTGCTTATGGTAAGACAGACTCCTACAATGAGCAGTTCTTC
CAYGKTDSYNEQFF
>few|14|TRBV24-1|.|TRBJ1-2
TGTGCCGCCGCGGACCGAGACCTCCTCTATGGCTACACCTTC
CAAADRDLLYGYTF
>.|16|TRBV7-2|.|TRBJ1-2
TGTGCCAGCAGCTTAGCTTCTGCAGGGGCTAACTATGGCTACACCTTC
CASSLASAGANYGYTF
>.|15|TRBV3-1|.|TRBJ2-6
TGTGCCAGCAGCGCACGGGGAGCAGGGGCCAACGTCCTGACTTTC
CASSARGAGANVLTF
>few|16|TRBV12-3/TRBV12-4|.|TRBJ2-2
TGTGCCAGCAGTTTCGGGAGGGGGCGCGGCACCGGGGAGCTGTTTTTT
CASSFGRGRGTGELFF
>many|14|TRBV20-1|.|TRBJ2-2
TGCAGTGCTCTCCCCGGCACGAACACCGGGGAGCTGTTTTTT
CSALPGTNTGELFF
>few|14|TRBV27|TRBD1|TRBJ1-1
TGTGCCAGCAGTTGGCAGGGGGCGAGGTCTGAAGCTTTCTTT
CASSWQGARSEAFF
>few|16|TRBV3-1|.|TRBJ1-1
TGTGCCAGCAGCCAAGATCTTCCAAGGGCCAACACTGAAGCTTTCTTT
CASSQDLPRANTEAFF
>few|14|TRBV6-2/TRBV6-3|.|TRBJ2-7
TGTGCCAGCAGTTACTTAGGGTCGCGCTACGAGCAGTACTTC
CASSYLGSRYEQYF
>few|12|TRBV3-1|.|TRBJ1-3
TGTGCCAGCAGCAAAGACAGGAACACCATATATTTT
CASSKDRNTIYF
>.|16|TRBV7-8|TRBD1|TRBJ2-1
TGTGCCAGCAGCCCTATGACAGGGGCCTTCTACAATGAGCAGTTCTTC
CASSPMTGAFYNEQFF
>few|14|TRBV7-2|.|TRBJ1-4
TGTGCCAGCAGCCCCCGGGGAAACGCTGAAAAACTGTTTTTT
CASSPRGNAEKLFF
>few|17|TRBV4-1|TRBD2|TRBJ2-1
TGCGCCAGCAGCCAAGAAGTTCGGGGGGGCCTTGGGAATGAGCAGTTCTTC
CASSQEVRGGLGNEQFF
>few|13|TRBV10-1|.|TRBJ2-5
TGCGCCAGCAGTGACGAGATCCGGGAGACCCAGTACTTC
CASSDEIRETQYF
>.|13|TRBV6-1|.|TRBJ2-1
TGTGCCAGCAAAAGGGACGCCTACAATGAGCAGTTCTTC
CASKRDAYNEQFF
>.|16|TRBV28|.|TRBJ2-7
TGTGCCAGCAAACTTGGATCGACAGTCTCGTCCTACGAGCAGTACTTC
CASKLGSTVSSYEQYF
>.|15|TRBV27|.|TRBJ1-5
TGTGCCAGCAGCTCCTGGCAGGGTGCCAATCAGCCCCAGCATTTT
CASSSWQGANQPQHF
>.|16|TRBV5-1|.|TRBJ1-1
TGCGCCAGCAGCTTGGAGGAGGGGGTCAGCTCCCCTGAAGCTTTCTTT
CASSLEEGVSSPEAFF
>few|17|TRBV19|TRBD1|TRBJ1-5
TGTGCCAGTCGCGGGACCACAGGGGTCAACGGCAATCAGCCCCAGCATTTT
CASRGTTGVNGNQPQHF
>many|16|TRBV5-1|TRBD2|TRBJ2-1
TGCGCCAGCAACCTGAGCGGGGGTCGGCTCAGTAATGAGCAGTTCTTC
CASNLSGGRLSNEQFF
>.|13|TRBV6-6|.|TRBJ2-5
TGTGCCAGCAGTAGGGAGGAGGGAGAGACCCAGTACTTC
CASSREEGETQYF
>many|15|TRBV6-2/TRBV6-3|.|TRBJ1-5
TGTGCCAGCAGTTACGGTGGCTTTAGCAATCAGCCCCAGCATTTT
CASSYGGFSNQPQHF
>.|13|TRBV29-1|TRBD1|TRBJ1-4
TGCAGCGTTGAGGGACAGGGTTTTAAAAAACTGTTTTTT
CSVEGQGFKKLFF
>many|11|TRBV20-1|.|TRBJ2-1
TGCAGTGCAATAGGAGGTTATGAGCAGTTCTTC
CSAIGGYEQFF